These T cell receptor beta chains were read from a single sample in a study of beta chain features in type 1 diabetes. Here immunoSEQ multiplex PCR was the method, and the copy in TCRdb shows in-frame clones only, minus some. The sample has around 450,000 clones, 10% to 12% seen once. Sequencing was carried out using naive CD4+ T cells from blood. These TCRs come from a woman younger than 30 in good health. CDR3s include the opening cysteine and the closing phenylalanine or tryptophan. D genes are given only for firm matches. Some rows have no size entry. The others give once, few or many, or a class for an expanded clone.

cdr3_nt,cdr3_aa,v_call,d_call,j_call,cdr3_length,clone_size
TGTGCCAGCAGCTTAGAGCGGGGTTCCTACGAGCAGTACTTC,CASSLERGSYEQYF,TRBV7-2,TRBD2,TRBJ2-7,14,few
TGTGCCAGCAGTGAATTCGGACAGGGTGCGAACACTGAAGCTTTCTTT,CASSEFGQGANTEAFF,TRBV25-1,TRBD1,TRBJ1-1,16,.
TGCAGCGTTGACAGGGGGCAAAAACTGTTTTTT,CSVDRGQKLFF,TRBV29-1,TRBD1,TRBJ1-4,11,few
TGTGCCAGCAGCCCCGGGGAGACCCAGTACTTC,CASSPGETQYF,TRBV13,.,TRBJ2-5,11,few
TGTGCCAGTAGTTTCGGACTAGCGGGAGCGGTTGAGCAGTTCTTC,CASSFGLAGAVEQFF,TRBV19,TRBD2,TRBJ2-1,15,.
TGTGCCAGCAGCCCGAGCAGGAGACCCCAGCATTTT,CASSPSRRPQHF,TRBV13,.,TRBJ1-5,12,few
TGCAGCGGTGGAAGTTTACAGGGGAGGAAGGAGACCCAGTACTTC,CSGGSLQGRKETQYF,TRBV29-1,.,TRBJ2-5,15,few
TGTGCCAGCAGCTTCGGCCGGGGTAGCTACGAGCAGTACTTC,CASSFGRGSYEQYF,TRBV9,.,TRBJ2-7,14,few
TGTGCCAGCAGCTCCGACGAAGAGACCCAGTACTTC,CASSSDEETQYF,TRBV7-2,.,TRBJ2-5,12,.
TGCGCCAGCAGCTTGGAGACAGCTAACTATGGCTACACCTTC,CASSLETANYGYTF,TRBV5-1,.,TRBJ1-2,14,few
TGCGCCAGCAGCCAACCTGGGACAGGGGCGTACAATGAGCAGTTCTTC,CASSQPGTGAYNEQFF,TRBV4-1,TRBD1,TRBJ2-1,16,.
TGTGCCAGCAGCTTGCAGGGGGCAACAGATACGCAGTATTTT,CASSLQGATDTQYF,TRBV5-4,TRBD1,TRBJ2-3,14,few
TGCGCCAGCAGCCACCCGGGACAGGCCGTCTCGGGGGGCTACACCTTC,CASSHPGQAVSGGYTF,TRBV4-1,TRBD1,TRBJ1-2,16,few
TGTGCCAGCAGTCGACGGACAGGGGGCCCTTACAATGAGCAGTTCTTC,CASSRRTGGPYNEQFF,TRBV7-9,TRBD1,TRBJ2-1,16,few
TGTGCCACCAGTGAAGAAAGGAGGCAAGCGAGGGGCTACACCTTC,CATSEERRQARGYTF,TRBV15,.,TRBJ1-2,15,.
TGTGCCAGACAGACTCGGGAAAATGAGCAGTTCTTC,CARQTRENEQFF,TRBV21-1,.,TRBJ2-1,12,many
TGCGCCAGCAGCCCGAACAGGGCGGCAGATACGCAGTATTTT,CASSPNRAADTQYF,TRBV5-1,.,TRBJ2-3,14,few
TGTGCCAGCAGCCCCCGGCAGGAGCAGTACTTC,CASSPRQEQYF,TRBV7-9,.,TRBJ2-7,11,few
TGTGCCAGCAGCATTCCAGGGGCTTCGGGCAATCAGCCCCAGCATTTT,CASSIPGASGNQPQHF,TRBV7-9,.,TRBJ1-5,16,few
TGTGCCAGCAGCGGCGCAGTCTCCACCGGGGAGCTGTTTTTT,CASSGAVSTGELFF,TRBV9,.,TRBJ2-2,14,.
TGTTCCAGCAGTTTGTTCCGGACAGGCACAGATACGCAGTATTTT,CSSSLFRTGTDTQYF,TRBV28,.,TRBJ2-3,15,.
TGTGCCAGCAGGTCCCGTTCGACTAGCGGGAAGTCTGTGAGAGATACGCAGTATTTT,CASRSRSTSGKSVRDTQYF,TRBV7-2,TRBD2,TRBJ2-3,19,few
TGTGCCACCAGCAGAGATCTCACCGGGGCTGAAGCTTTCTTT,CATSRDLTGAEAFF,TRBV15,.,TRBJ1-1,14,.
TGTGCCAGCATGGCGACTGGGGAGCTGTTTTTT,CASMATGELFF,TRBV6-5,.,TRBJ2-2,11,.
TGCAGCGTTTTAGCCAAACAGGGCCTCGGAAACACCATATATTTT,CSVLAKQGLGNTIYF,TRBV29-1,.,TRBJ1-3,15,.
TGTGCCAGCAGGACCGACGGATACAATGAGCAGTTCTTC,CASRTDGYNEQFF,TRBV5-4,.,TRBJ2-1,13,.
TGTGCCAGCAGCGGAGAACGGCACCGCTATACGCAGTATTTT,CASSGERHRYTQYF,TRBV7-9,.,TRBJ2-3,14,.
TGTGCCAGCGGGTACAATTTCCAAGAGACCCAGTACTTC,CASGYNFQETQYF,TRBV7-6,.,TRBJ2-5,13,.
TGTGCCAGCAGCCCTCTGCGGGGAGGGCGGACAGGGGACTTC,CASSPLRGGRTGDF,TRBV5-6,TRBD1,TRBJ2-4,14,.
TGTGCCTGGAGTGTAGGTGAACTAGCCAAAAACATTCAGTACTTC,CAWSVGELAKNIQYF,TRBV30,.,TRBJ2-4,15,few
TGTGCCAGCTCACCTGAAGAGACCCAGTACTTC,CASSPEETQYF,TRBV18,.,TRBJ2-5,11,.
TGTGCCAGCAGCACCGGAAGGAGGCGGGAGGGTCGGAATGAGCAGTTCTTC,CASSTGRRREGRNEQFF,TRBV7-9,TRBD2,TRBJ2-1,17,few
TGTGCCAGCACCCCAAGGTACCTAGCGGGGCGGGGAACCTACAATGAGCAGTTCTTC,CASTPRYLAGRGTYNEQFF,TRBV4-2,TRBD2,TRBJ2-1,19,few
TGTGCCAGCAGACGATTCACAGCCCCCATCACTGAAGCTTTCTTT,CASRRFTAPITEAFF,TRBV21-1,.,TRBJ1-1,15,.
TGTGCCATCAGTGAGGGGGACTCGACGAACACCGGGGAGCTGTTTTTT,CAISEGDSTNTGELFF,TRBV10-3,.,TRBJ2-2,16,few
TGTGCCACCACCGTCCCCTGGGGGGCCGGCGGCAATGAGCAGTTCTTC,CATTVPWGAGGNEQFF,TRBV15,.,TRBJ2-1,16,.
TGTGCCAGCGGAGTAGCGGGAGGGGGCGAGCAGTACTTC,CASGVAGGGEQYF,TRBV7-2,TRBD2,TRBJ2-7,13,.
TGTGCCAGCAGCCCAGAAAGGGGGCGCGGAAATGAGCAGTTCTTC,CASSPERGRGNEQFF,TRBV7-3,TRBD1,TRBJ2-1,15,.
TGTGCCAGCAGCGCTGGGACTAGCGCAGATACGCAGTATTTT,CASSAGTSADTQYF,TRBV7-3,TRBD2,TRBJ2-3,14,.
TGTGCCAGCAGCTTAATGGCGGTGAGCTCCTACGAGCAGTACTTC,CASSLMAVSSYEQYF,TRBV7-9,.,TRBJ2-7,15,.
TGCGCCAGCAGCCAAGAGGGACTTCGTTCTTCTGGGGCCAACGTCCTGACTTTC,CASSQEGLRSSGANVLTF,TRBV4-3,.,TRBJ2-6,18,few
TGTGCCAGCAGCCCAGGGTCCGGAAACACCATATATTTT,CASSPGSGNTIYF,TRBV11-2,.,TRBJ1-3,13,few
TGCAGCGGCCGACGGGGAAACACTGAAGCTTTCTTT,CSGRRGNTEAFF,TRBV29-1,.,TRBJ1-1,12,few
TGTGCCAGCAGCTCGATTCGGACAGCCCGCACAGATACGCAGTATTTT,CASSSIRTARTDTQYF,TRBV11-1,.,TRBJ2-3,16,.
TGTGCCCGGTCCGGGGCGGGATTCTACGAGCAGTACTTC,CARSGAGFYEQYF,TRBV30,.,TRBJ2-7,13,.
TGTGCCAGCAGCCCGCGGACCCCGAACACCGGGGAGCTGTTTTTT,CASSPRTPNTGELFF,TRBV7-6,.,TRBJ2-2,15,.
TGTGCCAGCACCTTTCCCCGGGATAGAAAAGAGACCCAGTACTTC,CASTFPRDRKETQYF,TRBV27,.,TRBJ2-5,15,.
TGCAGCGTCCGTGGGGGCACAGATACGCAGTATTTT,CSVRGGTDTQYF,TRBV29-1,.,TRBJ2-3,12,.
TGCAGCGTTACGGGACTCCTCTCCGACTATGGCTACACCTTC,CSVTGLLSDYGYTF,TRBV29-1,.,TRBJ1-2,14,few
TGTGCCAGCAGCGTAAATACTAGCCCTGGCAATGAGCAGTTCTTC,CASSVNTSPGNEQFF,TRBV9,.,TRBJ2-1,15,few
TGTGCCAGCAGCGCCCGGGACGGCCCCAATGAAAAACTGTTTTTT,CASSARDGPNEKLFF,TRBV9,.,TRBJ1-4,15,.
TGTGCCAGCTCACGCGCGTCTGGACAGGCCCTCTCCTACGAGCAGTACTTC,CASSRASGQALSYEQYF,TRBV18,TRBD1,TRBJ2-7,17,.
TGTGCCAGCTCACCACCCGGTATGGGGGGCACAGATACGCAGTATTTT,CASSPPGMGGTDTQYF,TRBV18,.,TRBJ2-3,16,few
TGTGCCTGGAGTGTAACCGTTACCTACGAGCAGTACTTC,CAWSVTVTYEQYF,TRBV30,.,TRBJ2-7,13,.